Presented here are 31 T cell receptor beta chains from one specimen sequenced in a study of blood T cell repertoires in COVID-19 (TCRdb year 2020). The library came from the immunoSEQ multiplex PCR assay. TCRdb obtained this table from immuneACCESS and retained in-frame rearrangements with V and J assigned. These tables miss some clones; where compared with another copy, unresolved V genes account for less than half of the shortfall, and the remainder is unexplained. The sample table contains 40,000 to 60,000 clones; only one count was recorded for 87% of them. Together, the top ten hold about 2% of the sample. The sequenced sample was peripheral blood. The origin of the receptors is a woman older than 75 with COVID-19, enrolled during active disease.

The chain uses TRBV7-9 and TRBJ1-4; D remains ambiguous. The CDR3 has 19 amino acids. The ends were cut back, 4 bases at V and 1 base at J, with 22 bases in the middle. The germline V gene has CDR1 SEHNR and CDR2 FQNEAQ (reference sequence). CDR3 region: CASSSPVVSPGRTNEKLFF. The CDR3 DNA follows: TGTGCCAGCAGCTCCCCTGTAGTGAGCCCGGGGAGAACTAATGAAAAACTGTTTTTT.

V is TRBV5-1 and J is TRBJ2-3; 7 nucleotides match TRBD2. J gave up 0 bases and V 5 bases, and 9 bases lay outside the gene matches. The CDR3 runs to 16 residues. From germline, CDR1 is SGHRS and CDR2 YFSETQ. Written as DNA, the CDR3 is TGCGCCAGCAGTTACTATAGCGGGCGAAGCACAGATACGCAGTATTTT. It codes for CASSYYSGRSTDTQYF.

V gene TRBV30 combines with J gene TRBJ2-1; 12 nucleotides agree with TRBD2. Germline V lookup: CDR1 GTSNPN, CDR2 SVGIG (reference sequence). Trimming at V came to 1 base and at J to 4 bases, leaving 5 bases not matched to a gene. The CDR3 runs to 16 residues. As DNA, the CDR3 is TGTGCCTGGAGTGCAGGACTAGCGGGGATATACAATGAGCAGTTCTTC. It specifies CAWSAGLAGIYNEQFF.

V gene TRBV28 combines with J gene TRBJ1-2; 10 bases align to TRBD1. There are 16 residues in the CDR3. V gave up 5 bases and J gave up 0 bases; unmatched junction bases: 6. Germline CDR1 and CDR2: MDHEN and SYDVKM. CDR3 DNA sequence: TGTGCCAGCAGTACGGACAGGGGGAGTACTAACTATGGCTACACCTTC. Amino acids: CASSTDRGSTNYGYTF.

The V and J genes are TRBV5-6 and TRBJ2-5, with D perhaps TRBD2 (5 bases). From germline, CDR1 is SGHDT and CDR2 YYEEEE. The CDR3 extends over 14 amino acids. V lost 4 bases and J lost 2, with 12 bases in between. Here the CDR3 DNA reads TGTGCCAGCAGCAGGATTGGGAGACAAGAGACCCAGTACTTC. This translates into CASSRIGRQETQYF.

The chain has TRBV24-1 and TRBJ2-1; TRBD1 matches at 9 bases. There are 15 residues in the CDR3. Germline assignment: CDR1 KGHDR and CDR2 SFDVKD. With V trimmed by 10 bases and J by 4 bases, 10 bases remained unmatched. The DNA for the CDR3 is TGTGCCACAGGAACCGGGACAGGGTTTTACAATGAGCAGTTCTTC. It encodes CATGTGTGFYNEQFF.

Here the CDR3 reads CSWVSGGSYNEQFF. Here the CDR3 DNA reads TGCAGCTGGGTTTCGGGAGGTTCCTACAATGAGCAGTTCTTC. The chain carries TRBV29-1 and TRBJ2-1; 7 positions agree with TRBD2. Germline V gene lookup returns CDR1 SQVTM and CDR2 ANQGSEA. V was clipped by 8 bases and J by 1 base; unmatched bases: 8. CDR3 length: 14 amino acids.

This chain joins TRBV7-2 and TRBJ1-2, with a possible D match to TRBD1 (5 bases). V was trimmed by 4 bases and J by 8 bases, leaving 17 bases between them. The CDR3 loop spans 14 amino acids. Germline V gene sequence: CDR1 SGHTA, CDR2 FQGNSA. The CDR3 here is CASSSMTPGGGYTF. In nucleotides, the CDR3 is TGTGCCAGCAGCTCGATGACACCCGGGGGGGGCTACACCTTC.

The V call is TRBV28, the J call TRBJ1-2, with D unclear. Trimming cost V 2 bases and J 5 bases, with 15 bases left between them. This CDR3 has 15 amino acids. The germline CDR1 and CDR2 sequences are MDHEN and SYDVKM. Written as DNA, the CDR3 is TGTGCCAGCAGTTTAAAATATACGGGGAGATATGGCTACACCTTC. Encoded protein: CASSLKYTGRYGYTF.

Comment on this clone: Other DNA sequences in this specimen translate into the identical CDR3. The chain recombines TRBV28 with TRBJ1-3, with D possibly TRBD1 on 5 matching bases. V lost 3 bases, J lost 0 bases, and 6 bases lay in between. Germline V lookup: CDR1 MDHEN, CDR2 SYDVKM. The CDR3 extends over 14 amino acids. The CDR3: CASSFRGSGNTIYF. In DNA, the CDR3 is TGTGCCAGCAGTTTTAGGGGCTCTGGAAACACCATATATTTT.

This chain joins TRBV18 and TRBJ2-7, with TRBD1 matching over 8 bases. Germline trimming cut 6 bases from V and 2 bases from J; bases unmatched to any gene: 3. CDR1 is KGHSH and CDR2 is LQKENI in the germline V gene. The CDR3 runs 13 residues. CDR3 residues: CASSGDRTYEQYF. The CDR3 nucleotides read TGTGCCAGCTCTGGGGACAGGACCTACGAGCAGTACTTC.

The chain employs TRBV12-1 and TRBJ2-7; the D call TRBD2 from the table was never checked on the DNA. TRBV12-1 is flagged as a pseudogene. The CDR3 has 14 residues. CDR3 sequence reads: CASNGGRFAYEQYF. CDR3 nucleotides: TGTGCCAGCAACGGGGGGAGGTTCGCTTACGAGCAGTACTTC.

CDR3 DNA sequence: TGTGCCAGCAGTTACGCGGGTTTATTCAATGAGCAGTTCTTC. Protein: CASSYAGLFNEQFF. The chain is built from TRBV6-5 and TRBJ2-1, with TRBD2 as a possible D gene (5 bases). There are 14 residues in the CDR3. The V gene's germline CDR1 is MNHEY and CDR2 SVGAGI. V was shortened by 2 bases and J by 6 bases, with 11 bases between the two germline ends.

The chain employs TRBV6-4 and TRBJ1-1, with D possibly matching TRBD1 (5 bases). V was trimmed by 0 bases and J by 6 bases, leaving 8 bases between them. CDR1 and CDR2 from the germline V gene are MRHNA and SNTAGT. The CDR3 has 13 amino acids. CDR3: CASSDSGRAEAFF. The CDR3 DNA reads TGTGCCAGCAGTGACTCCGGCAGGGCTGAAGCTTTCTTT.

This chain connects TRBV6-5 to TRBJ1-6; TRBD1 matches 10 bases. The CDR3 runs to 14 residues. CDR1 is MNHEY and CDR2 is SVGAGI in the germline V gene. V lost 6 bases, J lost 9 bases, and 5 bases stayed unmatched. The CDR3 loop reads CASSRQGARSPLHF. CDR3 nucleotides: TGTGCCAGCAGCCGACAGGGGGCGCGTTCACCCCTCCACTTT.

This clone has a single count. This sequence joins TRBV7-9 and TRBJ1-4; D is perhaps TRBD1 (6 bases). V lost 2 bases and J 5 bases, leaving 12 bases between the germline ends. Germline V CDR1 and CDR2: SEHNR, FQNEAQ (reference sequence). The length of the CDR3 is 15 residues. CDR3 amino acids: CASSLSQGQNEKLFF. CDR3 DNA sequence: TGTGCCAGCAGCTTAAGCCAGGGACAAAATGAAAAACTGTTTTTT.

The chain uses TRBV29-1 and TRBJ2-7; D is ambiguous. The V end was cut by 2 bases, the J end by 3 bases, with 11 bases between. The CDR3 loop spans 13 amino acids. The V gene's germline CDR1 is SQVTM and CDR2 ANQGSEA. The CDR3 sequence is CSVETPSGYEQYF. For the CDR3, the DNA is TGCAGCGTTGAAACACCCTCGGGCTACGAGCAGTACTTC.

The rearrangement joins TRBV19 to TRBJ2-4, with 11 bases fitting TRBD1. The V gene end was trimmed by 5 bases and the J gene end by 3 bases; junction bases not matched to a gene: 3. The CDR3 contains 15 residues. Germline assignment: CDR1 LNHDA and CDR2 SQIVND (reference sequence). This CDR3 is CASSPGTGGKNIQYF. The CDR3 DNA sequence: TGTGCCAGTAGTCCTGGGACAGGGGGCAAAAACATTCAGTACTTC.

This clone came up a few times. The gene calls are TRBV27 and TRBJ1-6, with TRBD1 matching over 10 bases. CDR3 length equals 14 residues. V trimming: 4 bases; J trimming: 10 bases; junction bases outside the gene matches: 4. Germline assignment: CDR1 MNHEY and CDR2 SMNVEV (reference sequence). CDR3 DNA sequence: TGTGCCAGCAGTTGGGACAGGGGTTACTCACCCCTCCACTTT. Its protein is CASSWDRGYSPLHF.

The V gene is TRBV14, the J gene TRBJ1-1, with no clear D. Trimming took off 4 bases at V and 0 bases at J, with 9 bases between the two ends. The CDR3 is 14 amino acids. Per the germline V gene, CDR1 is SGHDN and CDR2 is FVKESK. In DNA, the CDR3 is TGTGCCAGCAGCCGGGCAGGCATGAACACTGAAGCTTTCTTT. Amino acids: CASSRAGMNTEAFF.

The gene calls are TRBV27 and TRBJ2-3, with unresolved D. Germline CDR1 MNHEY, CDR2 SMNVEV (reference sequence). The length of the CDR3 is 14 residues. V was trimmed by 2 bases and J by 0 bases, leaving 6 bases between them. This chain's CDR3 is CASSLQYSTDTQYF. The CDR3 bases are TGTGCCAGCAGTTTACAGTATAGCACAGATACGCAGTATTTT.

The chain links TRBV7-8 to TRBJ1-6; D gene uncertain. Germline V gene lookup returns CDR1 SGHVS and CDR2 FQNEAQ. The CDR3 is made up of 16 amino acids. The germline V and J ends were trimmed by 1 base and 4 bases, with 11 bases remaining between them. The CDR3 sequence: CASSLVSQKYNSPLHF. In DNA form, the CDR3 reads TGTGCCAGCAGCTTAGTCTCGCAGAAGTATAATTCACCCCTCCACTTT. Complete variable domain (other parts from reference TRBV7-8 and TRBJ1-6): GAGVSQSPRYKVAKRGQDVALRCDPISGHVSLFWYQQALGQGPEFLTYFQNEAQLDKSGLPSDRFFAERPEGSVSTLKIQRTQQEDSAVYLCASSLVSQKYNSPLHFGNGTRLTVT.

The chain has TRBV28 and TRBJ2-2, with a possible D match to TRBD2 (6 bases). V was trimmed by 3 bases and J by 4 bases, leaving 9 bases between them. Germline V CDR1 and CDR2: MDHEN, SYDVKM. The CDR3 is made up of 14 amino acids. CDR3 residues: CASSLGLVTGELFF. DNA for the CDR3: TGTGCCAGCAGTTTGGGACTCGTCACCGGGGAGCTGTTTTTT.

V usage is TRBV28 and J usage is TRBJ1-2; no firm D call. The ends were cut back, 6 bases at V and 8 bases at J, with 13 bases in the middle. Germline values: CDR1 MDHEN, CDR2 SYDVKM. The CDR3 spans 12 residues. The CDR3 here is CASRVRGTGYTF. CDR3 sequence (DNA): TGTGCCAGCAGAGTCCGGGGTACGGGCTACACCTTC.

The V gene is TRBV6-5, the J gene TRBJ1-2, with D tentatively TRBD1 (5 bases). The CDR3 sequence is 15 residues long. CDR1 is MNHEY, CDR2 SVGAGI, per germline. Trimming took off 6 bases at V and 5 bases at J, with 19 bases between the two ends. In nucleotides, the CDR3 is TGTGCCAGCAGGCGAACAACCCAGGGAGGGTATGGCTACACCTTC. Protein product: CASRRTTQGGYGYTF.

On this clone: Other DNA sequences of this sample code for an identical CDR3. The chain recombines TRBV18 with TRBJ2-5; D possibly corresponds to TRBD1 (6 bases). Trimming removed 6 bases from V and 1 base from J, with 9 bases in between. Germline V gene data show CDR1 as KGHSH and CDR2 as LQKENI. This CDR3 is built from 13 residues. The CDR3 reads CASSLQGQETQYF. CDR3 nucleotide sequence: TGTGCCAGCTCGCTACAGGGCCAAGAGACCCAGTACTTC.

This chain links TRBV7-5 with TRBJ1-1; the tabulated D call, TRBD1, remains unverified against the DNA. TRBV7-5 is described as a pseudogene. The CDR3 loop spans 14 amino acids. CDR3: CARFQGQGNTEAFF. The CDR3 region has the DNA TGTGCCAGGTTCCAGGGACAGGGCAACACTGAAGCTTTCTTT.

This chain uses TRBV6-5 with TRBJ2-7, with D possibly TRBD1 on 5 matching bases. The length of the CDR3 is 12 residues. Trimming shortened V by 6 bases and J by 4 bases, and 10 bases separated the two germline ends. The V gene's germline CDR1 is MNHEY and CDR2 SVGAGI. Written as DNA, the CDR3 is TGTGCCAGCAGCCCCGACAGATACGAGCAGTACTTC. Protein: CASSPDRYEQYF.

The CDR3 DNA reads TGTGCCATCAGGGGGACAGGGGGCGCATCAGGGGCCAACGTCCTGACTTTC. Translating it yields CAIRGTGGASGANVLTF. The chain is built from TRBV10-3 and TRBJ2-6; 12 bases match TRBD1. The CDR3 runs to 17 residues. Germline trimming cut 6 bases from V and 4 bases from J; bases unmatched to any gene: 7. The germline V gene encodes CDR1 ENHRY and CDR2 SYGVKD.

The chain has TRBV19 and TRBJ2-5; maybe TRBD2 (5 bases). Trimming pared 10 bases from V and 7 bases from J, leaving 13 bases between. This CDR3 has 11 amino acids. Germline lookup yields CDR1 LNHDA and CDR2 SQIVND (reference sequence). CDR3 sequence reads: CATEGRGTQYF. The CDR3 DNA follows: TGTGCCACCGAGGGCCGGGGGACCCAGTACTTC.

The CDR3 DNA follows: TGTGCCAGCAGTTTAGTAGTTTCGAGACAGGGGGACAGGTACGAGCAGTACTTC. The encoded protein is CASSLVVSRQGDRYEQYF. The J gene is TRBJ2-7, the V gene TRBV27, with TRBD1 identical over 9 bases. V trimming: 2 bases; J trimming: 4 bases; junction bases outside the gene matches: 15. CDR1 and CDR2 (germline): MNHEY, SMNVEV (reference sequence). The CDR3 sequence is 18 residues long.